These 29 T cell receptor beta chains came from one sample sequenced in a study of radiotherapy plus CTLA-4 blockade in lung cancer. Measured with immunoSEQ multiplex PCR; TCRdb has only the in-frame clones, and not every one. The sample lists roughly 50,000 clones; 70% to 90% were seen once. The sample here was peripheral blood, taken from a patient treated with radiotherapy plus ipilimumab. The receptors stem from a human donor with non-small cell lung cancer that progressed on radiotherapy plus ipilimumab. Some clones in this sample may be carry-over from other donors' samples.

This chain links TRBV6-5 with TRBJ1-4, with a possible D match to TRBD1 (5 bases). V was clipped by 2 bases and J by 5 bases, with 6 bases between them. Germline V gene sequence: CDR1 MNHEY, CDR2 SVGAGI. The CDR3 length is 13 residues. The CDR3 reads CASSYNRNEKLFF. CDR3 bases: TGTGCCAGCAGTTACAACAGGAATGAAAAACTGTTTTTT.

The chain combines TRBV19 with TRBJ2-1; 9 bases fit TRBD2. Trimming at V came to 4 bases and at J to 5 bases, leaving 9 bases not matched to a gene. Germline loops: CDR1 LNHDA, CDR2 SQIVND (reference sequence). This CDR3 contains 16 residues. CDR3 protein: CASSKGRGGPNNEQFF. The DNA of the CDR3 is TGTGCCAGTAGTAAGGGGCGGGGGGGGCCCAACAATGAGCAGTTCTTC.

This clone was found once. The chain has TRBV18 and TRBJ2-1; 10 nucleotides align to TRBD2. CDR3 length: 15 amino acids. Germline CDR1 KGHSH, CDR2 LQKENI. The trim removed 3 bases at V and 7 bases at J, leaving 6 bases unmatched. Here the CDR3 DNA reads TGTGCCAGCTCACCCCTAGCGGGAGCCCTGAATGAGCAGTTCTTC. It translates to CASSPLAGALNEQFF.

This chain connects TRBV18 to TRBJ1-6; 9 bases are shared with TRBD1. There are 16 residues in the CDR3. V trimming: 3 bases; J trimming: 10 bases; junction bases outside the gene matches: 10. CDR1 is KGHSH and CDR2 is LQKENI in the germline V gene. CDR3 coding DNA: TGTGCCAGCTCACCCTCAGGACAGGGGCGGGGGTCACCCCTCCACTTT. It specifies CASSPSGQGRGSPLHF.

The chain employs TRBV4-3 and TRBJ2-1; 9 bases line up with TRBD2. Trimming at V came to 1 base and at J to 6 bases, leaving 4 bases not matched to a gene. CDR3 size: 15 residues. CDR1 is LGHNA and CDR2 is YSLEER in the germline V gene. The CDR3: CASSQAGLALNEQFF. CDR3 coding DNA: TGCGCCAGCAGCCAAGCGGGACTAGCCCTCAATGAGCAGTTCTTC.

The genes are TRBV5-1 and TRBJ2-3; 7 bases are shared with TRBD1. Per the germline V gene, CDR1 is SGHRS and CDR2 is YFSETQ. The CDR3 runs 14 residues. Trimming cost V 6 bases and J 1 base; bases outside gene matches: 5. DNA of the CDR3: TGCGCCAGCACCCGACAGGGTGGCACAGATACGCAGTATTTT. This gives the protein CASTRQGGTDTQYF.

This clone was found a few times. This chain links TRBV10-3 with TRBJ1-1; perhaps TRBD1 as D (5 bases). Trimming left V 2 bases short and J 3 bases short, with 10 bases between. Germline V gene sequence: CDR1 ENHRY, CDR2 SYGVKD. The CDR3 runs 14 residues. CDR3 in DNA: TGTGCCATCAGTGAGGGGGCTATGTACACTGAAGCTTTCTTT. Its translation: CAISEGAMYTEAFF.

This clone showed up just once. The rearrangement links TRBV10-3 to TRBJ1-4; maybe TRBD1 (5 bases). The CDR3 length is 14 residues. V was shortened by 3 bases and J by 0 bases, with 5 bases between the two germline ends. In germline, CDR1 is ENHRY, CDR2 SYGVKD. The CDR3 coding sequence is TGTGCCATCAGTGACAGGGCAACTAATGAAAAACTGTTTTTT. Protein sequence: CAISDRATNEKLFF.

The V call is TRBV6-1, the J call TRBJ2-7; no firm D call. CDR3 length: 12 residues. Germline CDR1 is MNHNS and CDR2 is SASEGT. V was pared by 9 bases and J by 0 bases, with 9 bases between. The CDR3, as DNA: TGTGCCAGTGGGCTCTTCTCCTACGAGCAGTACTTC. This gives the protein CASGLFSYEQYF.

The J gene is TRBJ2-6, the V gene TRBV5-6; TRBD2 matches 8 bases. V gave up 6 bases and J gave up 2 bases; unmatched junction bases: 13. Germline CDR1 reads SGHDT; CDR2 reads YYEEEE. The CDR3 consists of 18 residues. CDR3 DNA: TGTGCCAGCACCCCCTTGACCGCGGGAGGCGCTGGGGCCAACGTCCTGACTTTC. As protein: CASTPLTAGGAGANVLTF.

The V gene is TRBV5-1, the J gene TRBJ1-6; D gene ambiguous. The CDR3 sequence is 16 residues long. Trimming removed 0 bases at V and 5 bases at J, with 12 bases between. Germline lookup yields CDR1 SGHRS and CDR2 YFSETQ. This chain's CDR3 is CASSLVPDTDNSPLHF. The CDR3 DNA reads as TGCGCCAGCAGCTTGGTACCAGACACTGATAATTCACCCCTCCACTTT.

This sequence joins TRBV27 and TRBJ1-5, with D hard to call. CDR3 length equals 15 residues. The ends were cut back, 5 bases at V and 2 bases at J, with 13 bases in the middle. Germline V gives CDR1 MNHEY, CDR2 SMNVEV (reference sequence). In DNA, the CDR3 is TGTGCCAGCAGTCCCTACTTGGAGGGCAATCAGCCCCAGCATTTT. Translation: CASSPYLEGNQPQHF.

J is TRBJ1-3 and V is TRBV11-2; the match to TRBD1 covers 7 bases. The V and J ends lost 4 bases and 4 bases, in that order; junction bases with no gene match: 4. Germline CDR1 and CDR2: SGHAT and FQNNGV. The CDR3 extends over 14 amino acids. The CDR3 DNA follows: TGTGCCAGCAGCTCCGGGACAGTCGGAAACACCATATATTTT. Translated: CASSSGTVGNTIYF.

CDR3 sequence reads: CASSLPSGSTKNIQYF. CDR3 nucleotides: TGTGCCAGCAGCCTGCCTAGCGGGAGTACCAAAAACATTCAGTACTTC. The J gene is TRBJ2-4, the V gene TRBV2, with 10 bases fitting TRBD2. The CDR3 contains 16 residues. The V and J ends lost 6 bases and 2 bases, in that order; junction bases with no gene match: 7. CDR1 is SNHLY, CDR2 FYNNEI, per germline.

This clone was detected only once. The rearrangement joins TRBV5-4 to TRBJ1-2; TRBD1 aligns across 9 bases. Germline V gene data show CDR1 as SGHNT and CDR2 as YYREEE (reference sequence). V gave up 3 bases and J gave up 4 bases; unmatched junction bases: 4. There are 14 residues in the CDR3. This CDR3 reads CASSSTTGGYGYTF. The CDR3 DNA sequence: TGTGCCAGCAGCTCGACGACAGGGGGCTATGGCTACACCTTC.

Only one count was recorded for this clone. V is TRBV18 and J is TRBJ1-2, with unresolved D. This CDR3 comprises 14 residues. Germline loops: CDR1 KGHSH, CDR2 LQKENI. V lost 5 bases to trimming and J lost 1 base, with 11 bases between them. The CDR3 nucleotides read TGTGCCAGCTCATTGGAGCCGATTAACTATGGCTACACCTTC. Protein: CASSLEPINYGYTF.

The rearrangement uses TRBV6-1 and TRBJ2-1; D is unclear. Trimming cost V 0 bases and J 10 bases, with 10 bases left between them. CDR3 size: 13 residues. The germline CDR1 and CDR2 sequences are MNHNS and SASEGT. CDR3 in amino acids: CASSEALRWEQFF. CDR3 in DNA: TGTGCCAGCAGTGAAGCGCTTCGGTGGGAGCAGTTCTTC.

A single count supports this clone. This rearrangement joins TRBV7-9 to TRBJ1-2, with D hard to call. Germline V gene lookup returns CDR1 SEHNR and CDR2 FQNEAQ (reference sequence). The CDR3 consists of 12 residues. The germline V and J ends were trimmed by 0 bases and 10 bases, with 9 bases remaining between them. DNA of the CDR3: TGTGCCAGCAGCTTAGCGTACCGGTACTACACCTTC. This sequence encodes CASSLAYRYYTF.

This clone has only one observation. The chain is built from TRBV18 and TRBJ2-5; possibly TRBD1 for D (6 bases). V shed 3 bases and J shed 5 bases, with 16 bases lying between them. In germline, CDR1 is KGHSH, CDR2 LQKENI. CDR3 size: 15 residues. CDR3 nucleotide sequence: TGTGCCAGCTCACCGCAAACAGGGATGGGGGAGACCCAGTACTTC. It yields the protein CASSPQTGMGETQYF.

The chain joins TRBV11-3 to TRBJ2-7, with 9 bases fitting TRBD1. Germline V gives CDR1 SGHNT, CDR2 YENEEA. The ends lost 0 bases at V and 6 bases at J; junction bases unmatched: 6. The CDR3 is 15 residues long. The CDR3 loop reads CASSLDGTGSGEQYF. DNA for the CDR3: TGTGCCAGCAGCTTAGATGGGACAGGGTCGGGCGAGCAGTACTTC. Supplemented by reference TRBV11-3 and TRBJ2-7, the full variable domain reads EAGVVQSPRYKIIEKKQPVAFWCNPISGHNTLYWYLQNLGQGPELLIRYENEEAVDDSQLPKDRFSAERLKGVDSTLKIQPAELGDSAVYLCASSLDGTGSGEQYFGPGTRLTVT.

CDR3 loop: CASSLDGGLSNYGYTF. DNA for the CDR3: TGTGCCAGCAGCTTAGATGGAGGGCTTAGCAACTATGGCTACACCTTC. This chain uses TRBV7-8 with TRBJ1-2, with D uncertain. The CDR3 consists of 16 residues. Trimming removed 1 base at V and 2 bases at J, with 14 bases between. Germline V gene lookup returns CDR1 SGHVS and CDR2 FQNEAQ.

The V and J genes are TRBV5-1 and TRBJ1-2; D unclear. CDR3 size: 15 residues. The V and J ends lost 1 base and 4 bases respectively, with 14 bases between them. Germline CDR1 and CDR2: SGHRS and YFSETQ. The DNA for the CDR3 is TGCGCCAGCAGCTTGTTGGGCTTTACCCTCTATGGCTACACCTTC. It encodes CASSLLGFTLYGYTF. Full variable domain (remainder filled in from reference TRBV5-1 and TRBJ1-2): KAGVTQTPRYLIKTRGQQVTLSCSPISGHRSVSWYQQTPGQGLQFLFEYFSETQRNKGNFPGRFSGRQFSNSRSEMNVSTLELGDSALYLCASSLLGFTLYGYTFGSGTRLTVV.

The V and J genes are TRBV7-2 and TRBJ2-7; TRBD1 agrees at 10 bases. This CDR3 has 14 amino acids. Germline CDR1 and CDR2: SGHTA and FQGNSA. J was trimmed by 3 bases and V by 5 bases; bases with no gene match: 4. The CDR3 bases are TGTGCCAGCAGCACCGGGACAGGGGACTACGAGCAGTACTTC. This gives the protein CASSTGTGDYEQYF.

The chain employs TRBV4-1 and TRBJ2-1; 13 nucleotides agree with TRBD2. The CDR3 has 14 amino acids. V was pared by 5 bases and J by 7 bases, with 2 bases of the junction left unmatched. Germline values: CDR1 MGHRA, CDR2 YSYEKL. The CDR3 loop reads CASSAGLAGNEQFF. For the CDR3, the DNA is TGCGCCAGCAGCGCGGGACTAGCGGGAAATGAGCAGTTCTTC.

The chain employs TRBV19 and TRBJ2-3, with 7 bases lining up with TRBD2. The CDR3 covers 16 residues. From germline, CDR1 is LNHDA and CDR2 SQIVND (reference sequence). The ends lost 3 bases at V and 2 bases at J; junction bases unmatched: 8. CDR3 DNA sequence: TGTGCCAGTAGTATGAGGCGGCTAGCGGACACAGATACGCAGTATTTT. This codes for CASSMRRLADTDTQYF.

The chain uses TRBV27 and TRBJ2-7, with 8 nucleotides matching TRBD1. Trimming cost V 2 bases and J 5 bases; bases outside gene matches: 5. CDR3 size: 14 residues. CDR1 and CDR2 (germline): MNHEY, SMNVEV (reference sequence). The CDR3 region has the DNA TGTGCCAGCAGTTTAAAGGACAGGGCGAACGAGCAGTACTTC. It codes for CASSLKDRANEQYF.

This clone was observed a single time. The chain carries TRBV10-3 and TRBJ2-1; TRBD2 aligns across 10 bases. CDR1 and CDR2 from the germline V gene are ENHRY and SYGVKD. The CDR3 is 15 amino acids. V dropped 6 bases and J dropped 7; count of bases not matched to a gene: 9. The CDR3, as DNA: TGTGCCATCAGGATGAGCGGGGGGGCCGGAAATGAGCAGTTCTTC. This encodes CAIRMSGGAGNEQFF.

The chain links TRBV14 to TRBJ1-2; 8 bases are shared with TRBD1. The CDR3 has 13 amino acids. V was clipped by 5 bases and J by 4 bases; unmatched bases: 3. The V gene's germline CDR1 is SGHDN and CDR2 FVKESK. CDR3 nucleotides: TGTGCCAGCAGCTATGGGACAGGCTATGGCTACACCTTC. It translates to CASSYGTGYGYTF.

The CDR3 is CASYGAGGYEQYF. The CDR3 DNA reads TGTGCTAGCTACGGGGCGGGGGGATACGAGCAGTACTTC. The chain joins TRBV12-5 to TRBJ2-7; 8 bases match TRBD2. CDR1 is LGHNT and CDR2 is FRNRAP in the germline V gene. This CDR3 has 13 residues. The V segment lost 9 bases and the J segment 4 bases; nucleotides outside the gene matches: 8.